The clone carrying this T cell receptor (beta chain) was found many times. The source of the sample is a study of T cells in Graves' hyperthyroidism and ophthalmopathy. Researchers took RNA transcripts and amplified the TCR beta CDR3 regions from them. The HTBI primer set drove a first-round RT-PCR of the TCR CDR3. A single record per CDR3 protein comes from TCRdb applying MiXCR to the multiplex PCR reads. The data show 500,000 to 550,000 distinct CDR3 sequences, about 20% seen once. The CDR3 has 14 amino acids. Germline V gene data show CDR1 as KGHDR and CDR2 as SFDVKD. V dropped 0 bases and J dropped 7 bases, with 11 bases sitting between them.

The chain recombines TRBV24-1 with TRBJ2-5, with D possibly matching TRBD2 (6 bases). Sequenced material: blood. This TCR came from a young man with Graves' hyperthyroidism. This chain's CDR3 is CATSDLMGGATQYF. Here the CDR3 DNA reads TGTGCCACCAGTGATTTGATGGGGGGTGCGACCCAGTACTTC.